This passage covers 5 T cell receptor beta chains from one sample sequenced in a study of cytotoxic CD8 clonotypes in ibrutinib-treated CLL. Sequencing used immunoSEQ multiplex PCR; TCRdb keeps in-frame clones, though not all of them. Of about 270,000 clones detected, around 77% appear once; the ten largest clones hold around 5.1%. Source: PBMCs, taken at disease progression, from a patient treated with ibrutinib. All receptors come from a human donor with chronic lymphocytic leukemia.

The chain carries TRBV5-1 and TRBJ2-2; the match to TRBD2 covers 15 bases. The V and J ends lost 1 base and 5 bases, in that order; junction bases with no gene match: 3. This CDR3 contains 17 residues. Germline V lookup: CDR1 SGHRS, CDR2 YFSETQ. The CDR3, as DNA: TGCGCCAGCAGCTTGTATGGGACTAGCGGGAGGACCGGGGAGCTGTTTTTT. Translating gives CASSLYGTSGRTGELFF.

The genes are TRBV6-5 and TRBJ2-7; TRBD1 aligns across 7 bases. Germline CDR1 and CDR2: MNHEY and SVGAGI. The CDR3 spans 11 residues. J gave up 7 bases and V 5 bases, and 2 bases lay outside the gene matches. CDR3 bases: TGTGCCAGCAGTGACAGGGTTGAGCAGTACTTC. It yields the protein CASSDRVEQYF.

V gene TRBV4-1 combines with J gene TRBJ2-7; 8 positions agree with TRBD1. The CDR3 consists of 15 residues. Per germline, CDR1 MGHRA and CDR2 YSYEKL. V gave up 0 bases and J gave up 7 bases; unmatched junction bases: 8. As DNA, the CDR3 is TGCGCCAGCAGCCAAGATTTGGGACAGGCGAGGGAGCAGTACTTC. As protein: CASSQDLGQAREQYF.

The V and J genes are TRBV21-1 and TRBJ2-7; the tabulated D call, TRBD1, remains unverified against the DNA. TRBV21-1 is tagged as a pseudogene. There are 14 residues in the CDR3. The DNA of the CDR3 is TGTGCCAGCAGCAAGACAGGGGGCGAGAGCGAGCAGTACTTC. It yields the protein CASSKTGGESEQYF.

The chain links TRBV6-5 to TRBJ2-3; D ambiguous. Germline CDR1 is MNHEY and CDR2 is SVGAGI. V lost 2 bases and J lost 8, with 11 bases in between. CDR3 length equals 13 residues. The CDR3 region is CASSYPSGLTQYF. The CDR3 DNA sequence: TGTGCCAGCAGTTACCCATCGGGCCTTACGCAGTATTTT.